What follows is one T cell receptor beta chain and its context. These data are taken from a study of blood T cell repertoires in COVID-19. V lost 3 bases to trimming and J lost 4 bases; unmatched junction nucleotides: 6. The CDR3 is made up of 14 amino acids. Germline CDR1 is MDHEN and CDR2 is SYDVKM. Assay: immunoSEQ multiplex PCR; the TCRdb copy retains only in-frame clones and omits some. This table has more than 250,000 clones, 87% appearing once. Sequencing input: peripheral blood. The J gene is TRBJ2-7, the V gene TRBV28, with TRBD1 matching 7 bases. This sequence was found in a man aged 45-65 years with active or convalescent COVID-19. The CDR3 DNA reads TGTGCCAGCAGTTTCTCGGGCAGGGGGTACGAGCAGTACTTC. Amino acid sequence: CASSFSGRGYEQYF.